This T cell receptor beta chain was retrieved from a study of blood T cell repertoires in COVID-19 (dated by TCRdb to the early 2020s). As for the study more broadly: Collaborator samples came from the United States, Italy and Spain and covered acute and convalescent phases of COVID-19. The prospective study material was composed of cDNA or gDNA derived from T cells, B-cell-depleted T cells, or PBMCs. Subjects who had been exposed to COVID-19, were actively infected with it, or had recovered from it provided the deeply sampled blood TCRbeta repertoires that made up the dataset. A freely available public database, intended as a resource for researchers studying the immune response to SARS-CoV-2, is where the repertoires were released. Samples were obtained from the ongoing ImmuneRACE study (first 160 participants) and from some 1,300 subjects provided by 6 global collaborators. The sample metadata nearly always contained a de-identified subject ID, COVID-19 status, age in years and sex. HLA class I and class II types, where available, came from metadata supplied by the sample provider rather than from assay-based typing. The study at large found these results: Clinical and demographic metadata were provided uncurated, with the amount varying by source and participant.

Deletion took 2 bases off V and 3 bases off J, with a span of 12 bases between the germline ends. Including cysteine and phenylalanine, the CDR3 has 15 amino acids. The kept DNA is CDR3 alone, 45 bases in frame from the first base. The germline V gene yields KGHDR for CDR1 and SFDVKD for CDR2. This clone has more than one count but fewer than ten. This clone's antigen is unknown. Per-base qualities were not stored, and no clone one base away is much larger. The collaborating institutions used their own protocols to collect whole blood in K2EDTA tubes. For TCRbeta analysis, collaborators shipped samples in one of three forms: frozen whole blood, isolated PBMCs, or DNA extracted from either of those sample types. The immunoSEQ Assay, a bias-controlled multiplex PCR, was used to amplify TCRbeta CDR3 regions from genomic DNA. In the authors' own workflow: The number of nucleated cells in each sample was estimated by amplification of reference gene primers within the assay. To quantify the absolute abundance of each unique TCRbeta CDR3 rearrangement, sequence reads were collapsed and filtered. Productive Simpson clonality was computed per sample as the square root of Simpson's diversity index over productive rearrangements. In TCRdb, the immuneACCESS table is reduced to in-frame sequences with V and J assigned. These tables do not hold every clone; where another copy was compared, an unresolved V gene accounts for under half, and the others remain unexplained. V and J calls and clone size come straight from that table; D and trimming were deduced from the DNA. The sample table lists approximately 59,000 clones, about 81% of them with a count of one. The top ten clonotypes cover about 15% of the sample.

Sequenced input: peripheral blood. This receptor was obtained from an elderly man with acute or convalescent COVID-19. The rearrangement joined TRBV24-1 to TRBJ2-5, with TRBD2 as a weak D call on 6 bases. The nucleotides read TGTGCCACCAGTGATTCTGGATCGGGGGAAGAGACCCAGTACTTC. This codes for CATSDSGSGEETQYF.